The 19 T cell receptor beta chains reported below all come from one sample, sequenced in a study of T cell changes during pregnancy in multiple sclerosis. Profiled with immunoSEQ multiplex PCR; TCRdb holds only in-frame clones, not every one. Here the sample spans about 60,000 clones, about 89% being singletons. The source was CD4+ T cells from peripheral blood mononuclear cells, collected in the first trimester of pregnancy. The receptors derive from a female donor with multiple sclerosis, enrolled in a pregnancy study.

The genes are TRBV18 and TRBJ1-3, with D perhaps TRBD1 (5 bases). The CDR3 runs 16 residues. Germline CDR1 KGHSH, CDR2 LQKENI. V gave up 0 bases and J gave up 0 bases, with 9 bases separating them. The CDR3 sequence: CASSPPKTASGNTIYF. The CDR3 DNA reads as TGTGCCAGCTCACCACCGAAGACAGCCTCTGGAAACACCATATATTTT. The entire variable domain, with the rest obtained from reference TRBV18 and TRBJ1-3, is as follows: NAGVMQNPRHLVRRRGQEARLRCSPMKGHSHVYWYRQLPEEGLKFMVYLQKENIIDESGMPKERFSAEFPKEGPSILRIQQVVRGDSAAYFCASSPPKTASGNTIYFGEGSWLTVV.

The chain carries TRBV11-1 and TRBJ1-6, with D possibly TRBD1 on 6 matching bases. Germline V gene sequence: CDR1 SGHAT, CDR2 FQDESV (reference sequence). V was clipped by 5 bases and J by 7 bases, with 12 bases between them. CDR3 length equals 14 residues. The CDR3 sequence: CASSPNRVNSPLHF. CDR3 nucleotide sequence: TGTGCCAGCAGCCCGAACAGGGTGAATTCACCCCTCCACTTT.

The chain recombines TRBV5-3 with TRBJ1-1, with D unresolved. TRBV5-3 is identified as an open reading frame with a role that is uncertain. The CDR3 length is 14 residues. V shed 6 bases and J shed 8 bases, with 20 bases lying between them. CDR3 bases: TGTGCCAGAAAAGGGCAAGCCATCCGAGGGGAAGCTTTCTTT. Encoded protein: CARKGQAIRGEAFF.

This rearrangement joins TRBV7-8 to TRBJ2-5; D may be TRBD1 (6 bases). CDR1 SGHVS and CDR2 FQNEAQ come from the germline V gene. The CDR3 length is 15 residues. Trimming removed 1 base from V and 4 bases from J, with 13 bases in between. The CDR3 nucleotides read TGTGCCAGCAGCTTAGTGGACGGACAGAGAGAGACCCAGTACTTC. Translated: CASSLVDGQRETQYF.

The chain has TRBV9 and TRBJ1-5; the D gene is possibly TRBD1 (5 bases). Germline lookup yields CDR1 SGDLS and CDR2 YYNGEE. The CDR3 extends over 14 amino acids. V lost 0 bases to trimming and J lost 7 bases, with 11 bases between them. DNA for the CDR3: TGTGCCAGCAGCGTAGTGGGGACTGGGCAGCCCCAGCATTTT. Amino acids: CASSVVGTGQPQHF.

CDR3 nucleotides: TGTGCCAGCAGCCCCCTTAGCCAGGGGGTGGGTGGCTACACCTTC. This translates into CASSPLSQGVGGYTF. This chain uses TRBV7-3 with TRBJ1-2, with 7 bases matching TRBD1. This CDR3 region has 15 residues. CDR1 is SGHTA and CDR2 is FQGTGA in the germline V gene. With 5 bases clipped from V and 7 bases from J, the junction kept 13 bases outside the gene matches.

This clone was seen a single time. This sequence joins TRBV27 and TRBJ1-2, with TRBD1 matching over 9 bases. CDR1 is MNHEY and CDR2 is SMNVEV in the germline V gene (reference sequence). With V trimmed by 5 bases and J by 4 bases, 11 bases remained unmatched. The CDR3 length is 16 residues. CDR3 DNA sequence: TGTGCCAGCAGTCCACAACCGGGACAGGGCCTCTATGGCTACACCTTC. Translation: CASSPQPGQGLYGYTF.

The chain employs TRBV4-1 and TRBJ1-1; D is possibly TRBD1 (5 bases). Trimming took off 0 bases at V and 8 bases at J, with 13 bases between the two ends. Germline V gene sequence: CDR1 MGHRA, CDR2 YSYEKL. The CDR3 covers 14 residues. The CDR3 is CASSQDAGRAEAFF. In nucleotides, the CDR3 is TGCGCCAGCAGCCAAGATGCAGGCAGGGCAGAAGCTTTCTTT.

This chain joins TRBV18 and TRBJ1-2; 8 bases align to TRBD1. This CDR3 region has 14 residues. Germline values: CDR1 KGHSH, CDR2 LQKENI. With 1 base clipped from V and 8 bases from J, the junction kept 6 bases outside the gene matches. The CDR3 is CASSPLGQVKGYTF. For the CDR3, the DNA is TGTGCCAGCTCACCACTGGGACAGGTCAAGGGCTACACCTTC. Using reference TRBV18 and TRBJ1-2 for the parts outside the CDR3, the full variable domain is NAGVMQNPRHLVRRRGQEARLRCSPMKGHSHVYWYRQLPEEGLKFMVYLQKENIIDESGMPKERFSAEFPKEGPSILRIQQVVRGDSAAYFCASSPLGQVKGYTFGSGTRLTVV.

The chain has TRBV19 and TRBJ2-1; unclear D gene. The germline V and J ends were trimmed by 3 bases and 10 bases, with 13 bases remaining between them. The germline gives CDR1 LNHDA, CDR2 SQIVND (reference sequence). The CDR3 has 13 amino acids. The CDR3 DNA reads TGTGCCAGTAGTATGGGCATAATTAGGGAGCAGTTCTTC. This translates into CASSMGIIREQFF.

The rearrangement joins TRBV2 to TRBJ2-5; 8 nucleotides align to TRBD2. J was trimmed by 5 bases and V by 5 bases; bases with no gene match: 7. Germline V CDR1 and CDR2: SNHLY, FYNNEI. This CDR3 comprises 14 residues. CDR3 protein: CASSYGTSSETQYF. The CDR3 bases are TGTGCCAGCAGTTACGGGACTAGTAGCGAGACCCAGTACTTC.

The chain uses TRBV19 and TRBJ1-6; weak D call: TRBD1 (6 bases). Deletions cut 7 bases from V and 6 bases from J, with 13 bases between. This CDR3 spans 14 amino acids. Germline CDR1 LNHDA, CDR2 SQIVND (reference sequence). CDR3 nucleotides: TGTGCCAGTACAACAGGGATCTCTAATTCACCCCTCCACTTT. It encodes CASTTGISNSPLHF.

V is TRBV7-2 and J is TRBJ2-5; 10 bases map to TRBD2. Germline trimming cut 2 bases from V and 5 bases from J; bases unmatched to any gene: 8. This CDR3 comprises 16 residues. Germline V gene data show CDR1 as SGHTA and CDR2 as FQGNSA. As DNA, the CDR3 is TGTGCCAGCAGCTTACAAAGCGGGGGGGCCGGGGAGACCCAGTACTTC. It translates to CASSLQSGGAGETQYF.

CDR3 sequence (DNA): TGTGCCAGCAGTTTATCGATGGCAGGGGGCAACTATGGCTACACCTTC. The encoded protein is CASSLSMAGGNYGYTF. The chain has TRBV27 and TRBJ1-2; 8 positions agree with TRBD1. V was pared by 0 bases and J by 2 bases, with 5 bases of the junction left unmatched. The CDR3 runs 16 residues. Germline CDR1 is MNHEY and CDR2 is SMNVEV (reference sequence).

The chain couples TRBV7-2 to TRBJ1-2; 7 bases agree with TRBD1. The CDR3 is 15 amino acids. J lost 8 bases, V lost 5 bases, and 14 bases had no gene match. The germline V gene encodes CDR1 SGHTA and CDR2 FQGNSA. The CDR3 DNA follows: TGTGCCAGCAGCCCCTGGGTAACAGGGGCCGCGGGCTACACCTTC. Amino acid sequence: CASSPWVTGAAGYTF.

The chain carries TRBV15 and TRBJ1-1; no clear D gene. Deletions cut 1 base from V and 8 bases from J, with 11 bases between. The CDR3 runs 13 residues. Germline-derived CDR1 and CDR2 are LNHNV and YYDKDF (reference sequence). CDR3 region: CATSRAAGREAFF. The CDR3 DNA follows: TGTGCCACCAGCAGAGCAGCAGGTCGCGAAGCTTTCTTT.

The genes are TRBV9 and TRBJ2-2; weak D call: TRBD2 (7 bases). Trimming took off 0 bases at V and 5 bases at J, with 17 bases between the two ends. The germline V gene has CDR1 SGDLS and CDR2 YYNGEE. The CDR3 is made up of 17 amino acids. The CDR3 bases are TGTGCCAGCAGCGTAGCCTCGGTGGGGGGGCGAACCGGGGAGCTGTTTTTT. Its translation is CASSVASVGGRTGELFF.

The genes are TRBV5-4 and TRBJ2-2; D gene ambiguous. Germline loops: CDR1 SGHNT, CDR2 YYREEE (reference sequence). V gave up 0 bases and J gave up 2 bases, with 5 bases separating them. This CDR3 contains 14 residues. The CDR3 sequence: CASSLGLNTGELFF. The CDR3 DNA follows: TGTGCCAGCAGCTTGGGGCTTAACACCGGGGAGCTGTTTTTT.

V is TRBV4-2 and J is TRBJ2-5; 9 bases are a match to TRBD2. V shed 0 bases, J shed 5 bases, and the junction held 7 bases outside the gene matches. Germline V lookup: CDR1 LGHNA, CDR2 YNFKEQ. The CDR3 sequence is 16 residues long. The CDR3 region has the DNA TGTGCCAGCAGCCAAGACGGCGCGGGGGGGGTGGAGACCCAGTACTTC. Protein sequence: CASSQDGAGGVETQYF.